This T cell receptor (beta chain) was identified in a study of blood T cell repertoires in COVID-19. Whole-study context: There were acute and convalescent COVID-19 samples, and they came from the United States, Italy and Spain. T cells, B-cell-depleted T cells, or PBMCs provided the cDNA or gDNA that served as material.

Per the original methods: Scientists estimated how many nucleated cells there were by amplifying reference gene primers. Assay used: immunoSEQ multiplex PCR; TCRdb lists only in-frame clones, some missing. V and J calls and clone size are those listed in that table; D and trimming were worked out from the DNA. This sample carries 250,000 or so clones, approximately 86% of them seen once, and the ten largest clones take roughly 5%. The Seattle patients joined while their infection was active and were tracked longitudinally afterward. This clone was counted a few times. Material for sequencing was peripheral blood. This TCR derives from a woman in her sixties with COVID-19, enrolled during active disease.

The CDR3 protein is CASTKIGNMNTEAFF. DNA of the CDR3: TGTGCCAGCACCAAAATCGGGAACATGAACACTGAAGCTTTCTTT. The rearrangement joins TRBV9 to TRBJ1-1; no definite D call. The CDR3 totals 15 residues. Germline V gene lookup returns CDR1 SGDLS and CDR2 YYNGEE. The V and J ends lost 6 bases and 0 bases respectively, with 15 bases between them.